These 27 T cell receptor beta chains came from one sample sequenced in a study of molecular identifiers for immune sequencing clone quantification. TCRdb re-called the PCR reads through MiXCR, storing one row per CDR3 protein. The sample lists more than 450,000 distinct CDR3 sequences, 20% to 25% occurring once. Sequencing was done on a sample of naive CD8+ T cells from blood, with Jurkat cell RNA spiked in. Subset: FACS-sorted CD8+CD4-CCR7+CD45RA+ naive T cells. The receptors originated from a human donor in good health. Some libraries in this study had Jurkat cell RNA spiked in.

The V and J genes are TRBV30 and TRBJ2-7; 8 bases fit TRBD1. The V gene end was trimmed by 5 bases and the J gene end by 5 bases; junction bases not matched to a gene: 17. CDR3 length: 16 amino acids. Germline CDR1 and CDR2: GTSNPN and SVGIG (reference sequence). The CDR3 nucleotides read TGTGCCTGGTCTGGACAGGGTGGGGGGCCATCAGACGAGCAGTACTTC. Translation: CAWSGQGGGPSDEQYF. Drawing the rest from reference TRBV30 and TRBJ2-7, the complete variable domain is SQTIHQWPATLVQPVGSPLSLECTVEGTSNPNLYWYRQAAGRGLQLLFYSVGIGQISSEVPQNLSASRPQDRQFILSSKKLLLSDSGFYLCAWSGQGGGPSDEQYFGPGTRLTVT.

This clonotype was seen repeatedly, ten times or more. The chain combines TRBV7-2 with TRBJ2-7, with unresolved D. V lost 1 base and J lost 8, with 12 bases in between. Germline V lookup: CDR1 SGHTA, CDR2 FQGNSA. The CDR3 contains 13 residues. This chain's CDR3 is CASSLGRPGQQYF. The CDR3 DNA reads as TGTGCCAGCAGCTTAGGTCGGCCTGGTCAGCAGTACTTC.

On this clonotype: A read error may explain this, as a much larger clone is one base away. This chain links TRBV12-5 with TRBJ1-1, with a tentative D call TRBD1 (5 bases). The CDR3 is 13 residues long. Trimming removed 6 bases from V and 4 bases from J, with 12 bases in between. Germline V gives CDR1 LGHNT, CDR2 FRNRAP. In DNA, the CDR3 is TGTGCTAGTGGCCCAAGTGGGGGCACTGAAGCTTTCTTT. It codes for CASGPSGGTEAFF.

This clonotype was seen more than once but under ten times. The V call is TRBV6-5, the J call TRBJ1-1; D call uncertain. Trimming took off 0 bases at V and 1 base at J, with 9 bases between the two ends. The CDR3 has 15 amino acids. Looked up from germline, CDR1 is MNHEY and CDR2 is SVGAGI. The CDR3 DNA sequence: TGTGCCAGCAGTTACTCGTGGGCAGGGAACACTGAAGCTTTCTTT. Its translation is CASSYSWAGNTEAFF.

This clonotype was counted at least ten times. V usage is TRBV29-1 and J usage is TRBJ2-3, with D possibly matching TRBD2 (7 bases). V lost 3 bases, J lost 4 bases, and 26 bases lay in between. This CDR3 comprises 18 residues. Germline loops: CDR1 SQVTM, CDR2 ANQGSEA. CDR3 sequence: CSVDGGSPSGPGADTQYF. The CDR3 DNA follows: TGCAGCGTTGATGGGGGTTCCCCTAGCGGACCAGGGGCAGATACGCAGTATTTT.

This clonotype was counted many times. The chain is built from TRBV19 and TRBJ2-1; TRBD2 agrees at 8 bases. From germline, CDR1 is LNHDA and CDR2 SQIVND (reference sequence). V lost 5 bases to trimming and J lost 7 bases; unmatched junction nucleotides: 10. This CDR3 contains 15 residues. The CDR3 sequence: CASSPSGPVGNEQFF. The CDR3 coding sequence is TGTGCCAGTAGTCCTAGCGGGCCCGTGGGGAATGAGCAGTTCTTC.

This clonotype was counted only a few times. A junction boundary mismatches the germline segment, possibly from a read error. The chain is built from TRBV4-3 and TRBJ2-3, with a weak D call TRBD1 (5 bases). CDR3 length: 16 amino acids. Per the germline V gene, CDR1 is LGHNA and CDR2 is YSLEER. CDR3 nucleotides: TGCGCCAGCAGCCAAGATCTGGGCAGGCCGACAGATACGCGGTATTTT. Its translation: CASSQDLGRPTDTRYF.

About this clonotype: It is likely a read error, because the conserved phenylalanine at the end of the CDR3 is missing. The chain combines TRBV29-1 with TRBJ2-7, with a weak D call TRBD2 (5 bases). Trimming removed 5 bases at V and 0 bases at J, with 14 bases between. This CDR3 contains 14 residues. Germline V gene data show CDR1 as SQVTM and CDR2 as ANQGSEA. Here the CDR3 DNA reads TGCAGCGTTTGGGAGACTCAGAGCTCCTACGAGCAGTACCTC. This encodes CSVWETQSSYEQYL.

This clonotype has ten or more counts. The CDR3 loop is CASSLIGRAAYEQYF. CDR3 DNA sequence: TGTGCCAGCAGTTTAATTGGGCGGGCCGCCTACGAGCAGTACTTC. The chain couples TRBV28 to TRBJ2-7; possibly TRBD2 for D (5 bases). CDR1 and CDR2 (germline): MDHEN, SYDVKM. V lost 2 bases, J lost 2 bases, and 13 bases lay in between. This CDR3 region has 15 residues.

The sample holds a few counts of this clonotype. The J gene is TRBJ2-7, the V gene TRBV3-1; D remains ambiguous. There are 12 residues in the CDR3. Trimming shortened V by 0 bases and J by 6 bases, and 6 bases separated the two germline ends. Germline CDR1 is LGHDT and CDR2 is YNNKEL (reference sequence). The CDR3 DNA sequence: TGTGCCAGCAGCCAAGAGCCCCGCGAGCAGTACTTC. Encoded protein: CASSQEPREQYF.

This clonotype was picked up many times. The chain uses TRBV28 and TRBJ2-7; a weak D match, TRBD1 (5 bases). Trimming removed 2 bases at V and 0 bases at J, with 11 bases between. The CDR3 spans 15 residues. The germline V gene encodes CDR1 MDHEN and CDR2 SYDVKM. In DNA form, the CDR3 reads TGTGCCAGCAGTTTAGTTCAGGGCTACTCCTACGAGCAGTACTTC. It specifies CASSLVQGYSYEQYF.

As for this clonotype: One end of the junction varies from germline; a read error may be responsible. The chain recombines TRBV27 with TRBJ2-7, with TRBD1 matching over 8 bases. CDR1 MNHEY and CDR2 SMNVEV come from the germline V gene (reference sequence). The CDR3 extends over 14 amino acids. CDR3 loop: CASSLTGTGQEADF. The CDR3 DNA reads TGTGCCAGCAGTTTAACTGGAACGGGACAGGAGGCGGACTTC.

This clonotype was seen many times. The V call is TRBV12-3 or TRBV12-4, the J call TRBJ1-2; 7 bases are a match to TRBD1. The ends lost 5 bases at V and 4 bases at J; junction bases unmatched: 7. The CDR3 is made up of 14 amino acids. CDR3 DNA: TGTGCCAGCAGTCTGACAGGGTCCGGCTATGGCTACACCTTC. Translating it yields CASSLTGSGYGYTF.

Details on this clonotype: Possible read error: a much larger clone is one base away. A read error is likely, as this CDR3 ends without the conserved phenylalanine or tryptophan. V and J are TRBV14 and TRBJ1-2; D remains unclear. The V end was cut by 5 bases, the J end by 0 bases, with 7 bases between. The germline V gene encodes CDR1 SGHDN and CDR2 FVKESK. CDR3 length: 13 residues. CDR3 nucleotides: TGTGCCAGCAGCGCGACAACTAACTATGGCTACACCCTC. This gives the protein CASSATTNYGYTL.

About this clonotype: A single base separates this from a much larger clone, so it may be a read error. V and J are TRBV7-2 and TRBJ2-6; maybe TRBD1 (6 bases). CDR3 length: 19 amino acids. Germline loops: CDR1 SGHTA, CDR2 FQGNSA. CDR3 residues: CASSQQGFRWSSGGNVLTF. The CDR3 nucleotides read TGTGCCAGCAGCCAACAGGGTTTTAGGTGGTCCTCTGGGGGCAACGTCCTGACTTTC.

This clonotype has a single count. A much larger clone lies a single base off, so this may be a read error. The V call is TRBV14, the J call TRBJ2-2, with unresolved D. The germline V gene encodes CDR1 SGHDN and CDR2 FVKESK. The CDR3 has 13 amino acids. The CDR3 spells CAGSQARTGELFF. For the CDR3, the DNA is TGTGCCGGCAGCCAAGCCAGGACCGGGGAGCTGTTTTTT.

The sample holds a few counts of this clonotype. The chain has TRBV6-5 and TRBJ2-7, with D unresolved. This CDR3 is built from 15 residues. V dropped 0 bases and J dropped 2 bases, with 11 bases sitting between them. CDR1 and CDR2 from the germline V gene are MNHEY and SVGAGI. The CDR3 reads CASSYSLGSAYEQYF. The CDR3 region has the DNA TGTGCCAGCAGTTACTCTTTGGGGTCCGCCTACGAGCAGTACTTC.

This clonotype was detected ten times or more. The V and J genes are TRBV7-9 and TRBJ1-1; D may be TRBD1 (6 bases). The ends were cut back, 1 base at V and 5 bases at J, with 14 bases in the middle. Germline V gene data show CDR1 as SEHNR and CDR2 as FQNEAQ (reference sequence). This CDR3 has 15 amino acids. The CDR3 coding sequence is TGTGCCAGCAGCTTAGTGTGGGAAGGGGGGACTGAAGCTTTCTTT. Residues: CASSLVWEGGTEAFF.

This clonotype was detected ten times or more. The V call is TRBV27, the J call TRBJ1-5, with D unresolved. The ends were cut back, 3 bases at V and 2 bases at J, with 11 bases in the middle. This CDR3 has 15 amino acids. Looked up from germline, CDR1 is MNHEY and CDR2 is SMNVEV (reference sequence). This CDR3 is CASSFGPSGNQPQHF. The DNA for the CDR3 is TGTGCCAGCAGTTTTGGCCCGTCGGGCAATCAGCCCCAGCATTTT.

This clonotype was detected only a few times. V gene TRBV11-2 combines with J gene TRBJ2-6; 8 bases match TRBD2. This CDR3 is built from 18 residues. Germline V gene lookup returns CDR1 SGHAT and CDR2 FQNNGV. The V gene end was trimmed by 2 bases and the J gene end by 3 bases; junction bases not matched to a gene: 9. The CDR3 loop reads CASSLSGGRINGANVLTF. For the CDR3, the DNA is TGTGCCAGCAGCTTAAGCGGGGGCCGGATAAATGGGGCCAACGTCCTGACTTTC.

This rearrangement joins TRBV6-5 to TRBJ2-1; the D is unclear. Germline CDR1 MNHEY, CDR2 SVGAGI. The CDR3 consists of 15 residues. V was trimmed by 2 bases and J by 4 bases, leaving 12 bases between them. The chain's CDR3 is CASSYSADGYNEQFF. The DNA of the CDR3 is TGTGCCAGCAGTTACAGCGCGGACGGTTACAATGAGCAGTTCTTC.

This clonotype was seen a handful of times. A read error is possible here, since a much larger clone lies one base away. The chain combines TRBV6-5 with TRBJ1-1, with a possible D match to TRBD1 (5 bases). The CDR3 length is 15 residues. Germline V CDR1 and CDR2: MNHEY, SVGAGI. CDR3 amino acids: CASGYFREMNTEAFF. CDR3 DNA: TGTGCCAGCGGTTACTTCAGGGAAATGAACACTGAAGCTTTCTTT.

This clonotype has a count of ten or more. The V gene is TRBV28, the J gene TRBJ1-5; TRBD1 is a possible D gene (5 bases). The V and J ends lost 2 bases and 0 bases respectively, with 11 bases between them. CDR3 size: 16 residues. The germline CDR1 and CDR2 sequences are MDHEN and SYDVKM. Here the CDR3 reads CASSLGGLYSNQPQHF. In DNA, the CDR3 is TGTGCCAGCAGTTTAGGGGGACTTTATAGCAATCAGCCCCAGCATTTT.

This clonotype was recorded at least ten times. The rearrangement uses TRBV6-1 and TRBJ1-5; 9 nucleotides line up with TRBD1. Per the germline V gene, CDR1 is MNHNS and CDR2 is SASEGT. Trimming cost V 6 bases and J 1 base; bases outside gene matches: 16. The CDR3 is made up of 19 amino acids. DNA for the CDR3: TGTGCCAGCAGCGGGAACTCCGGGACAGGGTTGTTCAGCAATCAGCCCCAGCATTTT. Encoded protein: CASSGNSGTGLFSNQPQHF.

This clonotype has ten or more counts. The DNA of the CDR3 is TGCAGTATCCCGCGGGGGCCACGCACAGATACGCAGTATTTT. Translating gives CSIPRGPRTDTQYF. The J gene is TRBJ2-3, the V gene TRBV20-1; weak D call: TRBD2 (7 bases). Germline lookup yields CDR1 DFQATT and CDR2 SNEGSKA (reference sequence). The length of the CDR3 is 14 residues. Trimming pared 8 bases from V and 1 base from J, leaving 16 bases between.

The chain has TRBV9 and TRBJ1-2; D perhaps matches TRBD1 (6 bases). Trimming left V 2 bases short and J 7 bases short, with 18 bases between. This CDR3 has 15 amino acids. Germline CDR1 reads SGDLS; CDR2 reads YYNGEE. The CDR3 loop is CASSVSRHREGGYTF. CDR3 nucleotides: TGTGCCAGCAGCGTTTCTAGGCACAGGGAGGGTGGCTACACCTTC.

The J gene is TRBJ1-5, the V gene TRBV30, with 7 positions matching TRBD1. From germline, CDR1 is GTSNPN and CDR2 SVGIG (reference sequence). The CDR3 runs 14 residues. The V and J ends lost 0 bases and 6 bases, in that order; junction bases with no gene match: 5. The CDR3 here is CAWSVGQGVQPQHF. DNA of the CDR3: TGTGCCTGGAGTGTTGGGCAGGGGGTTCAGCCCCAGCATTTT.